The present T cell receptor (beta chain) was sequenced within a study of blood T cell repertoires in COVID-19. Study overall: Some COVID-19 samples were acute and others convalescent; all came from the United States, Italy and Spain.

In the source study's methods: Amplified reference gene primers provided the basis for estimating nucleated cell counts. TCRdb keeps only in-frame clones here, not all; method: immunoSEQ multiplex PCR. D and trimming were read from the DNA, whereas the V and J calls and clone size are those reported in that table. Here the sample spans more than 95,000 clones, 88% being singletons. Germline V gives CDR1 SGHRS, CDR2 YFSETQ. The V end lost 0 bases, the J end lost 0 bases, and 11 bases lay between the germline ends. The CDR3 consists of 16 residues. The rearrangement joins TRBV5-1 to TRBJ2-3; a possible D gene is TRBD1 (6 bases). The sequenced sample was peripheral blood. This TCR came from a human donor in a cohort sampled during active COVID-19. As DNA, the CDR3 is TGCGCCAGCAGCTTGGCCTCAGGGGTCAGCACAGATACGCAGTATTTT. This encodes CASSLASGVSTDTQYF.